A single sample gave rise to the 10 T cell receptor beta chains below, sequenced in a study of blood T cells in healthy people across ages. A sample-barcoded 5' primer and a J-beta primer mix were used in a second PCR of about 6 to 12 cycles. TCRdb re-called the 5' RACE reads with MiXCR, one entry per CDR3 protein. The sample gives about 970,000 distinct CDR3 sequences, 45% to 60% of which show up once; about a fifth is in the top ten. The sequencing input was blood. The receptors shown here come from a woman between 55 and 75 years old in good health.

The chain has TRBV25-1 and TRBJ2-3, with D perhaps matching TRBD2 (5 bases). The CDR3 consists of 15 residues. Trimming shortened V by 4 bases and J by 4 bases, and 15 bases separated the two germline ends. Germline assignment: CDR1 MGHDK and CDR2 SYGVNS. The CDR3 protein is CASSGAGKSADTQYF. The CDR3 region has the DNA TGTGCCAGCAGTGGGGCGGGTAAATCGGCAGATACGCAGTATTTT.

This chain links TRBV4-1 with TRBJ2-7; D not resolved. Germline CDR1 is MGHRA and CDR2 is YSYEKL. This CDR3 is built from 14 residues. Trimming shortened V by 1 base and J by 2 bases, and 9 bases separated the two germline ends. The CDR3: CASSQALVTYEQYF. CDR3 DNA sequence: TGCGCCAGCAGCCAAGCCCTCGTAACCTACGAGCAGTACTTC.

This chain connects TRBV28 to TRBJ1-6; 7 bases align to TRBD1. Germline-derived CDR1 and CDR2 are MDHEN and SYDVKM. V lost 6 bases and J lost 8; bases outside the gene matches: 10. The CDR3 is 15 amino acids. CDR3 sequence: CASSDLGTVDSPLHF. CDR3 sequence (DNA): TGTGCCAGCAGCGACCTAGGGACAGTTGATTCACCCCTCCACTTT.

This clonotype was seen only a few times. This CDR3 is CASSFAELGETQYF. CDR3 in DNA: TGCGCCAGCAGCTTCGCGGAGCTCGGGGAGACCCAGTACTTC. The chain has TRBV5-1 and TRBJ2-5; unclear D gene. V shed 2 bases and J shed 5 bases, with 13 bases lying between them. The CDR3 has 14 residues. The germline CDR1 and CDR2 sequences are SGHRS and YFSETQ.

J is TRBJ1-6 and V is TRBV20-1; weak D call: TRBD1 (5 bases). CDR3 length: 12 amino acids. V lost 5 bases and J 8 bases, leaving 10 bases between the germline ends. Germline assignment: CDR1 DFQATT and CDR2 SNEGSKA (reference sequence). This CDR3 reads CSAEGRDSPLHF. The DNA for the CDR3 is TGCAGTGCTGAGGGGAGGGATTCACCCCTCCACTTT.

The V gene is TRBV12-3 or TRBV12-4, the J gene TRBJ2-7, with 13 bases aligning to TRBD2. The CDR3 sequence is 16 residues long. V was clipped by 4 bases and J by 7 bases; unmatched bases: 10. CDR3 protein: CASSSHGLAGVNEQYF. The CDR3 DNA reads TGTGCCAGCAGTTCCCACGGACTAGCGGGAGTTAATGAGCAGTACTTC.

This clonotype has only a few counts. The chain joins TRBV5-1 to TRBJ1-5; D not certain. From germline, CDR1 is SGHRS and CDR2 YFSETQ. The length of the CDR3 is 15 residues. Between the trimmed V and J ends, which lost 0 bases and 7 bases, there was a span of 14 bases. This chain's CDR3 is CASSLAGQRQQPQHF. The DNA of the CDR3 is TGCGCCAGCAGCTTGGCCGGCCAGAGGCAGCAGCCCCAGCATTTT.

The chain employs TRBV4-1 and TRBJ2-7; no reliable D call. Germline V CDR1 and CDR2: MGHRA, YSYEKL. CDR3 length: 15 residues. Trimming left V 0 bases short and J 3 bases short, with 12 bases between. The CDR3 DNA reads as TGCGCCAGCAGCCAAGAGATTTCGGTCCTCTACGAGCAGTACTTC. Translation: CASSQEISVLYEQYF.

About this clonotype itself: The junction and the germline gene differ at one end; a read error may be behind it. The J gene is TRBJ2-2, the V gene TRBV27, with D maybe TRBD2 (6 bases). CDR3 size: 13 residues. Germline V CDR1 and CDR2: MNHEY, SMNVEV (reference sequence). The CDR3 spells CASSVSRGGELFF. The CDR3 DNA sequence: TGTGCCAGCAGTGTATCGCGGGGCGGGGAGCTGTTTTTT.

V and J are TRBV9 and TRBJ2-1, with 7 bases that match TRBD1. Germline lookup yields CDR1 SGDLS and CDR2 YYNGEE. V lost 2 bases to trimming and J lost 6 bases; unmatched junction nucleotides: 8. The CDR3 runs 15 residues. Here the CDR3 DNA reads TGTGCCAGCAGCGTCGGGACAGCGAATTCCAATGAGCAGTTCTTC. Residues: CASSVGTANSNEQFF.